This T cell receptor beta chain was captured in a study of CD8+ T cells in alopecia areata. For the study at large: Tofacitinib administration to treated patients was oral, at 5 to 10 mg twice daily. Tofacitinib administration persisted for 6 to 18 months, succeeded by 6 months off drug. Regarding the study as a whole: Unlike in mice, where it was clearer, TCR sharing across patients was less clear, possibly HLA-related. Having just one nonresponder leaves the connection between baseline CD8+ expansion and response unresolved.

On this clone itself: Its antigen is unidentified.

The treatment here: oral pan-JAK inhibitor, 5-10 mg twice daily. Investigators isolated RNA and reverse transcribed it into cDNA to act as the sequencing template. The repertoire was sequenced with immunoSEQ multiplex PCR; TCRdb's copy has only in-frame clones and lacks some. This table holds roughly 92,000 clones, about two thirds found once. CDR1 is MGHRA, CDR2 YSYEKL, per germline. CDR3 size: 15 residues. V was clipped by 0 bases and J by 3 bases; unmatched bases: 5. The sequencing here drew on CD8+ T cells sorted from blood, taken at week 44, from a patient treated with tofacitinib. The chain couples TRBV4-1 to TRBJ2-7; 7 bases are shared with TRBD2. The receptor was isolated from a human donor with alopecia areata. The CDR3: CASSQDQRGVYEQYF. The CDR3 bases are TGCGCCAGCAGCCAAGATCAGCGGGGTGTCTACGAGCAGTACTTC.